This T cell receptor beta chain is from a study of T-cell memory formation after mild COVID-19. Study-level information: TCR clusters were largely donor specific.

The CDR3 is 16 amino acids. Germline CDR1 and CDR2: MNHNY and SVGAGI (reference sequence). The V and J ends lost 6 bases and 3 bases respectively, with 20 bases between them. Using its own MiXCR run on the 5' RACE reads, TCRdb lists one record per CDR3 protein. The sample holds fewer than 500,000 distinct CDR3 sequences, 25% seen once. The sequenced sample was PBMCs or a T cell subset sorted from them (not recorded which). The rearrangement joins TRBV6-6 to TRBJ1-2; tentative D call: TRBD1 (5 bases). This sequence originates from an adult woman who had mild COVID-19 (a few samples of this study predate the infection). Cell type and time point are not known. CDR3 loop: CASRLLGHPGDYGYTF. The CDR3, as DNA: TGTGCCAGCAGGTTACTCGGACATCCAGGAGACTATGGCTACACCTTC.